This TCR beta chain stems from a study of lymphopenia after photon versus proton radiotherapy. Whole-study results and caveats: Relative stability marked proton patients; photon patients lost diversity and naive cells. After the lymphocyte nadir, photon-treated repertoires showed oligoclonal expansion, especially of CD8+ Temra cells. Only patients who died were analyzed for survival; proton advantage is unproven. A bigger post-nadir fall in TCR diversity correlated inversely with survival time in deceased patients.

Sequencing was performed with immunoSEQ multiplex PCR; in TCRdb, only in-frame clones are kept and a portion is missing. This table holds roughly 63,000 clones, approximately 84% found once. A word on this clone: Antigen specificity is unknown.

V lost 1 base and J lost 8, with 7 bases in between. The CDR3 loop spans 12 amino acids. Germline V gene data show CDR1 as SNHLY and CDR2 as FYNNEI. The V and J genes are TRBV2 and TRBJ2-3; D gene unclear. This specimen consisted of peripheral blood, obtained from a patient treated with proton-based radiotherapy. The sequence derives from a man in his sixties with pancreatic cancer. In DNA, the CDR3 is TGTGCCAGCAGTGAAGGATTTCGTACGCAGTATTTT. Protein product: CASSEGFRTQYF.